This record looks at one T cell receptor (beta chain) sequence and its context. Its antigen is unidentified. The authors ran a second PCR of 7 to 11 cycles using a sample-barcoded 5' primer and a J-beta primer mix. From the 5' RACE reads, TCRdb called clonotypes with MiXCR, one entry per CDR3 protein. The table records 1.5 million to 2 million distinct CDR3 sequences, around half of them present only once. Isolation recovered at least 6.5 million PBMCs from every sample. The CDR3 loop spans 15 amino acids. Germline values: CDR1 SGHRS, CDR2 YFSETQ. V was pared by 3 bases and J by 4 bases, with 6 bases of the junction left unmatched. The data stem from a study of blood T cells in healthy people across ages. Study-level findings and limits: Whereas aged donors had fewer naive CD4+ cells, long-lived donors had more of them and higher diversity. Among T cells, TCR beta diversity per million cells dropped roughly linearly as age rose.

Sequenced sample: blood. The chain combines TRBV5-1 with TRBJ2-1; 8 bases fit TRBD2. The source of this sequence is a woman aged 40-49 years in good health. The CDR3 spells CASSSGGAQYNEQFF. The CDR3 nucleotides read TGCGCCAGCAGCTCCGGGGGGGCCCAGTACAATGAGCAGTTCTTC.